One and the same sample provided the 4 T cell receptor beta chains below, sequenced in a study of shared clonotypes between healthy human individuals. Only in-frame clones appear in the TCRdb table, and some are missing; sequencing was by immunoSEQ multiplex PCR. Here the sample spans about 1,500,000 clones, over 95% being singletons. The sequencing sample was made of naive CD4+ T cells sorted from blood. The subset here: CD45RA+ positively selected. The receptors here all came from a man aged 30 to 45 in good health.

The gene calls are TRBV4-1 and TRBJ1-4, with D unclear. CDR3 size: 15 residues. CDR1 and CDR2 from the germline V gene are MGHRA and YSYEKL. Trimming stripped 0 bases from V and 8 bases from J, with 13 bases between. CDR3: CASSQDLVQREKLFF. The CDR3 bases are TGCGCCAGCAGCCAAGATTTAGTACAGAGGGAAAAACTGTTTTTT.

As DNA, the CDR3 is TGTGCCAGCAGCCAGGACAGGGGGCGATCCGGGGAGCTGTTTTTT. Translation gives CASSQDRGRSGELFF. V gene TRBV9 combines with J gene TRBJ2-2; 11 positions agree with TRBD1. V shed 4 bases, J shed 6 bases, and the junction held 5 bases outside the gene matches. Looked up from germline, CDR1 is SGDLS and CDR2 is YYNGEE. This CDR3 spans 15 amino acids.

In this sample, this clone turned up once. The J gene is TRBJ1-5, the V gene TRBV4-1, with 8 positions matching TRBD1. The CDR3 has 17 amino acids. After removal of 4 bases from V and 2 bases from J, the junction contained 10 bases not matched to a gene. Germline values: CDR1 MGHRA, CDR2 YSYEKL. CDR3 in amino acids: CASSPKNRGVGNQPQHF. The CDR3 DNA follows: TGCGCCAGCAGCCCAAAGAACAGGGGGGTGGGCAATCAGCCCCAGCATTTT.

This clone was recorded once. The V gene is TRBV29-1, the J gene TRBJ2-2, with TRBD1 identical over 7 bases. Trimming at V came to 1 base and at J to 6 bases, leaving 8 bases not matched to a gene. The CDR3 runs to 15 residues. Germline assignment: CDR1 SQVTM and CDR2 ANQGSEA. CDR3 sequence: CSVEVDREPAGELFF. The CDR3 coding sequence is TGCAGCGTTGAAGTAGACAGGGAGCCGGCCGGGGAGCTGTTTTTT.